This T cell receptor beta chain was obtained from a study of CD8+ T cells in alopecia areata (dated by TCRdb to the late 2010s). With regard to the full study: To study T cell clonal expansion in alopecia areata, the researchers applied high-throughput TCRbeta sequencing to both the C3H/HeJ mouse model and human patients. In humans, TCRbeta sequencing was performed on scalp tissue and on sorted CD4+ and CD8+ peripheral blood T cells from healthy controls and from patients with patchy or totalis/universalis alopecia areata. Scalp clonality was compared across normal scalp (n=4), patchy alopecia areata scalp (n=8), and alopecia totalis/universalis scalp (n=8). The RNA source kit depended on sample type: the PAXgene miRNA kit for fixed scalp, the miRNeasy kit for PBMCs, and the RNeasy kit for mouse skin. TCRbeta CDR3 regions were amplified by immunoSEQ multiplex PCR with 35 Vbeta forward and 13 Jbeta reverse primers. General findings and caveats noted by the study authors: Compared with normal scalp, lesional scalp had higher clonality and more expanded CD8+ clones, particularly in alopecia totalis/universalis, a pattern that suggests antigenic drive. Scalp TCR repertoire analysis is complicated because resident alphabeta T cells in normal human skin are also sequenced, whereas mouse skin is dominated by gammadelta T cells. Compared with mice, TCR sequences shared between patients were less clear, possibly partly because of HLA diversity across the patient population.

Notes on this clone: Its antigen target is currently unknown. No base quality values were provided; no much bigger clone lies one nucleotide off.

Taken from the germline V gene (reference sequence), the CDR1 and CDR2 loops are SEHNR and FQNEAQ. The V and J ends are trimmed by 4 bases and 4 bases, leaving 7 bases between them. The CDR3 goes from the cysteine to the phenylalanine over 13 residues. Of the read, only the CDR3 DNA is kept; its 39 bases are in frame from base 1. The library was built by means of the immunoSEQ multiplex PCR assay. To provide template for TCR sequencing, every sample had RNA extracted and reverse transcribed into cDNA. SuperScript III was used to make first-strand cDNA, primed with a 2:1 mix of oligo-dT and random hexamers. A synthetic immune receptor repertoire was used to assess amplification bias, and residual bias was removed computationally. In the source study's methods: Raw reads were preprocessed to remove errors, and CDR3 was defined by IMGT conventions from the conserved cysteine to phenylalanine. Clonality was computed by normalizing Shannon entropy by log2 of the number of productive unique TCRs and subtracting the result from 1. CD4 or CD8 identity of scalp clones was inferred by cross-referencing scalp TCRbeta sequences with sorted blood CD4 and CD8 repertoires. Sourced from immuneACCESS, this table was stored by TCRdb with only in-frame sequences that have V and J called. A share of the clones is absent; for the studies checked, an unresolved V gene accounts for under half, and the remainder has no known explanation. D and trimming come from the DNA, and the V and J calls and clone size come from that table. This sample lists fewer than 110,000 clones; 45% to 60% were detected once. More than 8% of the sample belongs to the ten largest clones.

PBMCs were separated by density centrifugation and stained for CD3, CD4 and CD8, after which CD4+ and CD8+ T cells were sorted on a FACSAria. Scalp biopsies and blood samples were provided by unaffected controls. Sequencing used CD4+ T cells sorted from blood. The sequence was obtained from a human donor in good health. The chain links TRBV7-9 with TRBJ2-2; a tentative D call is TRBD1 (6 bases match). The CDR3 protein is CASSWDITGELFF. Read as DNA, the sequence is TGTGCCAGCAGCTGGGACATCACCGGGGAGCTGTTTTTT.